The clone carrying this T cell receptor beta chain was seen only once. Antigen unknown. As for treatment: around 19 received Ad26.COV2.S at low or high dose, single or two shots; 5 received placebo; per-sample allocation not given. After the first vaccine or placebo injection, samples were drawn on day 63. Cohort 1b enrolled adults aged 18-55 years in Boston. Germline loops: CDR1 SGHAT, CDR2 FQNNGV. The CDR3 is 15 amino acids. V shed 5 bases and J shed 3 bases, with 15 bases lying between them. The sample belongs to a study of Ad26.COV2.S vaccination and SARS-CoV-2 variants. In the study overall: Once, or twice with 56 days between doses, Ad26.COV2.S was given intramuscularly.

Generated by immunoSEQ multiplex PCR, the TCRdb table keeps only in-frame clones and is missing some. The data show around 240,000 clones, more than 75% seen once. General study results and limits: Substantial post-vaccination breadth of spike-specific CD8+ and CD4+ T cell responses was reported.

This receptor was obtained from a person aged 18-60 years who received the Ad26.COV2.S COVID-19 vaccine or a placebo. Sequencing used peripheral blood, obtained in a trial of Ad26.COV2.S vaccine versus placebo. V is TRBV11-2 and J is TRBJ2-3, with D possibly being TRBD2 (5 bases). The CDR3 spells CASSRAGEGTDTQYF. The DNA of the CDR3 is TGTGCCAGCAGCCGCGCCGGCGAGGGAACAGATACGCAGTATTTT.